Below, 29 T cell receptor beta chains from the same sample are listed, as sequenced in a study of OX40 agonist ivuxolimab in advanced cancers. Sequencing used immunoSEQ multiplex PCR; TCRdb keeps in-frame clones, though not all of them. The sample includes almost 90,000 clones, approximately 90% of them seen just once. Sequences were derived from CD4+ or CD8+ T cells sorted from blood, sampled in a trial of the OX40 agonist ivuxolimab. Receptors were obtained from an adult with an advanced solid tumor such as melanoma, head and neck, liver or kidney cancer.

The rearrangement uses TRBV7-2 and TRBJ2-3; no definite D call. Between the trimmed V and J ends, which lost 5 bases and 3 bases, there was a span of 12 bases. Germline assignment: CDR1 SGHTA and CDR2 FQGNSA. The CDR3 spans 14 residues. The CDR3 region is CASSQHAGTDTQYF. The CDR3 nucleotides read TGTGCCAGCAGCCAACATGCAGGAACAGATACGCAGTATTTT. Full variable domain (outside the CDR3, taken from reference TRBV7-2 and TRBJ2-3): GAGVSQSPSNKVTEKGKDVELRCDPISGHTALYWYRQSLGQGLEFLIYFQGNSAPDKSGLPSDRFSAERTGGSVSTLTIQRTQQEDSAVYLCASSQHAGTDTQYFGPGTRLTVL.

V is TRBV7-2 and J is TRBJ2-3; TRBD1 agrees at 8 bases. After removal of 1 base from V and 5 bases from J, the junction contained 8 bases not matched to a gene. CDR1 is SGHTA, CDR2 FQGNSA, per germline. The CDR3 has 16 residues. The CDR3 here is CASSLENRGFRDTQYF. The CDR3 DNA reads TGTGCCAGCAGCTTAGAAAACAGGGGGTTCAGAGATACGCAGTATTTT.

The V gene is TRBV7-2, the J gene TRBJ2-7; D is ambiguous. This CDR3 has 12 amino acids. V dropped 2 bases and J dropped 2 bases, with 4 bases sitting between them. From germline, CDR1 is SGHTA and CDR2 FQGNSA. The CDR3 loop reads CASSLKAYEQYF. DNA for the CDR3: TGTGCCAGCAGCTTAAAGGCCTACGAGCAGTACTTC.

This clone was counted once. The V call is TRBV11-1, the J call TRBJ2-5; D is undetermined. Germline assignment: CDR1 SGHAT and CDR2 FQDESV (reference sequence). Between the trimmed V and J ends, which lost 5 bases and 2 bases, there was a span of 9 bases. The CDR3 sequence is 13 residues long. The DNA for the CDR3 is TGTGCCAGCAGCCGTGATAGGCAAGAGACCCAGTACTTC. Protein: CASSRDRQETQYF.

This clone was seen many times. The chain has TRBV6-5 and TRBJ1-2, with D perhaps matching TRBD1 (6 bases). The CDR3 covers 14 residues. Trimming cost V 6 bases and J 8 bases, with 19 bases left between them. Per the germline V gene, CDR1 is MNHEY and CDR2 is SVGAGI. The CDR3 DNA sequence: TGTGCCAGCAGCCTGGCCAACAGGGAGGAGGGCTACACCTTC. It codes for CASSLANREEGYTF.

The rearrangement joins TRBV6-5 to TRBJ2-7, with 7 bases identical to TRBD1. Losses at the gene ends were 6 bases for V and 1 base for J; bases not matched to a gene: 9. Germline-derived CDR1 and CDR2 are MNHEY and SVGAGI. This CDR3 is built from 15 residues. CDR3 amino acids: CASRPSGTASYEQYF. The CDR3 DNA reads TGTGCCAGCAGACCTTCCGGGACAGCGTCCTACGAGCAGTACTTC.

The chain is built from TRBV4-2 and TRBJ2-2; the D is unclear. Germline loops: CDR1 LGHNA, CDR2 YNFKEQ. V was cut by 0 bases and J by 0 bases, with 8 bases left in between. This CDR3 is 16 amino acids long. This CDR3 reads CASSQDYRPNTGELFF. CDR3 coding DNA: TGTGCCAGCAGCCAAGATTATAGGCCGAACACCGGGGAGCTGTTTTTT.

This sequence joins TRBV5-6 and TRBJ1-2, with TRBD1 matching 8 bases. From germline, CDR1 is SGHDT and CDR2 YYEEEE. The CDR3 totals 14 residues. J gave up 7 bases and V 4 bases, and 9 bases lay outside the gene matches. The CDR3: CASSRTGGSRGYTF. CDR3 DNA sequence: TGTGCCAGCAGCCGAACAGGGGGTAGCCGTGGCTACACCTTC.

The chain employs TRBV10-3 and TRBJ1-1; unclear D gene. CDR3 length: 14 amino acids. Trimming took off 2 bases at V and 0 bases at J, with 7 bases between the two ends. Germline-derived CDR1 and CDR2 are ENHRY and SYGVKD. The CDR3 bases are TGTGCCATCAGTGAGGTCAGTGTGAACACTGAAGCTTTCTTT. As protein: CAISEVSVNTEAFF.

The chain carries TRBV19 and TRBJ1-5; D remains unclear. Trimming pared 1 base from V and 3 bases from J, leaving 4 bases between. This CDR3 region has 13 residues. Per germline, CDR1 LNHDA and CDR2 SQIVND (reference sequence). The CDR3 nucleotides read TGTGCCAGTAGTATAGGATTCAATCAGCCCCAGCATTTT. Residues: CASSIGFNQPQHF.

This chain uses TRBV15 with TRBJ1-1, with D maybe TRBD1 (5 bases). CDR1 and CDR2 from the germline V gene are LNHNV and YYDKDF (reference sequence). This CDR3 has 13 amino acids. V lost 4 bases and J lost 5, with 11 bases in between. The CDR3 DNA sequence: TGTGCCACCAGCATCGCGAGGGGAACTGAAGCTTTCTTT. Translated: CATSIARGTEAFF.

The chain recombines TRBV6-6 with TRBJ2-2; a possible D gene is TRBD1 (6 bases). This CDR3 has 16 residues. V lost 4 bases, J lost 1 base, and 13 bases lay in between. Germline values: CDR1 MNHNY, CDR2 SVGAGI (reference sequence). CDR3 region: CASSFPRTVNTGELFF. The CDR3 DNA reads as TGTGCCAGCAGTTTCCCACGGACAGTGAACACCGGGGAGCTGTTTTTT.

J is TRBJ2-6 and V is TRBV5-1, with D possibly matching TRBD1 (5 bases). The CDR3 spans 14 residues. Looked up from germline, CDR1 is SGHRS and CDR2 is YFSETQ. The germline V and J ends were trimmed by 4 bases and 4 bases, with 9 bases remaining between them. In DNA form, the CDR3 reads TGCGCCAGCAGCGCAGGGTCCGGGGCCAACGTCCTGACTTTC. It is translated as CASSAGSGANVLTF.

The chain recombines TRBV7-2 with TRBJ1-4; D remains ambiguous. In germline, CDR1 is SGHTA, CDR2 FQGNSA. Between the trimmed V and J ends, which lost 2 bases and 4 bases, there was a span of 17 bases. This CDR3 has 17 amino acids. The CDR3 is CASSLKGREYYNEKLFF. As DNA, the CDR3 is TGTGCCAGCAGCTTAAAGGGCCGGGAGTATTATAATGAAAAACTGTTTTTT.

The chain links TRBV10-3 to TRBJ2-4; D perhaps matches TRBD2 (7 bases). The CDR3 covers 14 residues. Germline CDR1 and CDR2: ENHRY and SYGVKD. With 10 bases removed from V and 6 bases from J, the gap between germline ends came to 19 bases. This CDR3 is CATGEGVLVNIQYF. The CDR3 DNA sequence: TGTGCCACCGGGGAGGGGGTGCTAGTAAACATTCAGTACTTC.

The chain combines TRBV7-2 with TRBJ2-1; D assignment may be TRBD1 or TRBD2 (5 bases each). The CDR3 sequence is 15 residues long. CDR1 is SGHTA and CDR2 is FQGNSA in the germline V gene. V lost 5 bases to trimming and J lost 2 bases, with 13 bases between them. In nucleotides, the CDR3 is TGTGCCAGCAGCCCCGGGACGTCTACCTACAATGAGCAGTTCTTC. Translating gives CASSPGTSTYNEQFF.

The CDR3, as DNA: TGTGCCAGCAGTGGGGACAGGGGGGGCATGGGCAATCAGCCCCAGCATTTT. It specifies CASSGDRGGMGNQPQHF. The chain links TRBV2 to TRBJ1-5; 11 bases line up with TRBD1. The CDR3 has 17 amino acids. Germline lookup yields CDR1 SNHLY and CDR2 FYNNEI. The V gene end was trimmed by 4 bases and the J gene end by 2 bases; junction bases not matched to a gene: 7.

V gene TRBV30 combines with J gene TRBJ2-3, with TRBD2 matching over 14 bases. Germline assignment: CDR1 GTSNPN and CDR2 SVGIG (reference sequence). The CDR3 contains 15 residues. V lost 1 base to trimming and J lost 6 bases; unmatched junction nucleotides: 3. CDR3 sequence reads: CAWSEGLAGGDTQYF. The CDR3 DNA reads TGTGCCTGGAGTGAAGGACTAGCGGGGGGTGATACGCAGTATTTT.

The gene calls are TRBV5-1 and TRBJ2-5; D could derive from TRBD1 or TRBD2 (5 bases each). This CDR3 has 15 amino acids. CDR1 and CDR2 from the germline V gene are SGHRS and YFSETQ. V was pared by 0 bases and J by 5 bases, with 14 bases between. This chain's CDR3 is CASSLVVASGETQYF. CDR3 DNA sequence: TGCGCCAGCAGCTTGGTAGTAGCGTCAGGGGAGACCCAGTACTTC.

This sequence joins TRBV10-2 and TRBJ1-3; no reliable D call. Germline assignment: CDR1 WSHSY and CDR2 SAAADI. The CDR3 spans 15 residues. Trimming took 1 base from V and 0 from J, leaving 7 bases between them. The CDR3 DNA follows: TGCGCCAGCAGTGAGTTGGGGTACTCTGGAAACACCATATATTTT. Protein sequence: CASSELGYSGNTIYF.

J is TRBJ1-1 and V is TRBV6-5; D remains ambiguous. Germline V CDR1 and CDR2: MNHEY, SVGAGI. CDR3 length equals 13 residues. Trimming left V 6 bases short and J 0 bases short, with 8 bases between. CDR3 nucleotides: TGTGCCAGCAGCCGAGTGGTGAACACTGAAGCTTTCTTT. Translated: CASSRVVNTEAFF.

The V gene is TRBV30, the J gene TRBJ2-3, with D uncertain. The length of the CDR3 is 14 residues. Looked up from germline, CDR1 is GTSNPN and CDR2 is SVGIG (reference sequence). V was shortened by 4 bases and J by 1 base, with 12 bases between the two germline ends. The DNA for the CDR3 is TGTGCCTGGAACAGAATCCTCGGCACAGATACGCAGTATTTT. It translates to CAWNRILGTDTQYF.

The gene calls are TRBV11-3 and TRBJ1-5, with TRBD1 matching 11 bases. CDR1 is SGHNT, CDR2 YENEEA, per germline. Trimming removed 2 bases from V and 6 bases from J; junction bases left unmatched: 9. CDR3 length equals 17 residues. The DNA for the CDR3 is TGTGCCAGCAGCTTATTTCGGGACAGGGGGAGTGGTCAGCCCCAGCATTTT. Protein: CASSLFRDRGSGQPQHF.

The V and J genes are TRBV14 and TRBJ1-4; TRBD1 agrees at 8 bases. The J segment lost 8 bases and the V segment lost 2 bases, leaving 7 bases of the junction unmatched. The CDR3 spans 15 residues. Germline assignment: CDR1 SGHDN and CDR2 FVKESK. CDR3 loop: CASSQITGGREKLFF. The DNA for the CDR3 is TGTGCCAGCAGCCAAATTACAGGGGGGCGCGAAAAACTGTTTTTT.

V is TRBV11-2 and J is TRBJ1-3; possible D gene TRBD1, 5 bases. Germline V gives CDR1 SGHAT, CDR2 FQNNGV. The CDR3 extends over 16 amino acids. V lost 3 bases and J lost 0, with 12 bases in between. In DNA form, the CDR3 reads TGTGCCAGCAGCTTCTCTCTGAGGGGCTCTGGAAACACCATATATTTT. Protein sequence: CASSFSLRGSGNTIYF.

The chain employs TRBV6-6 and TRBJ1-1; TRBD1 might be the D (5 bases). Germline V gene sequence: CDR1 MNHNY, CDR2 SVGAGI (reference sequence). CDR3 length: 13 residues. The V gene lost 7 bases and the J gene lost 5 bases, with 14 bases spanning the gap. CDR3 in DNA: TGTGCCAGCAACCCCAGGAGGGGAACTGAAGCTTTCTTT. It yields the protein CASNPRRGTEAFF.

V and J are TRBV21-1 and TRBJ2-7; the D segment call TRBD1 is taken from the table without a DNA check. TRBV21-1 is a documented pseudogene. There are 15 residues in the CDR3. The CDR3 loop reads CASSKRGRGEYEQYF. The CDR3 bases are TGTGCCAGCAGCAAAAGGGGCAGGGGGGAGTACGAGCAGTACTTC.

This chain links TRBV5-4 with TRBJ2-5, with 7 bases lining up with TRBD1. Germline values: CDR1 SGHNT, CDR2 YYREEE (reference sequence). The CDR3 has 15 amino acids. After removal of 1 base from V and 14 bases from J, the junction contained 17 bases not matched to a gene. CDR3 in amino acids: CASSLRTGLGTVLYF. CDR3 DNA: TGTGCCAGCAGCTTGCGGACAGGCCTTGGGACCGTTTTATACTTC.

This chain links TRBV18 with TRBJ1-6, with D unresolved. The V and J ends lost 5 bases and 7 bases respectively, with 6 bases between them. Germline values: CDR1 KGHSH, CDR2 LQKENI. The CDR3 contains 12 residues. The CDR3 region is CASSSENSPLHF. As DNA, the CDR3 is TGTGCCAGCTCATCGGAAAATTCACCCCTCCACTTT.